This T cell receptor (beta chain) was captured in a study of blood T cell repertoires in COVID-19. TCRdb's copy holds only in-frame clones and misses some; the assay was immunoSEQ multiplex PCR. Of about 110,000 clones in the sample, roughly 79% were seen once. Trimming took off 4 bases at V and 1 base at J, with 4 bases between the two ends. The length of the CDR3 is 12 residues. The germline gives CDR1 SGHTA, CDR2 FQGNSA. This clone has only a few counts. The TCR comes from a woman in her 70s with acute or convalescent COVID-19. The rearrangement uses TRBV7-2 and TRBJ1-2; unclear D gene. Sequencing used peripheral blood. The CDR3 DNA sequence: TGTGCCAGCAGCTCGGTTAACTATGGCTACACCTTC. It specifies CASSSVNYGYTF.